Described below is a single T cell receptor (beta chain) sequence and its context. Its antigen is currently unknown. The sample originates from a study of blood T cells in healthy people across ages. General study findings and limits: Greater diversity and more naive CD4+ cells were seen in long-lived donors than in aged donors. Strong correlation existed between TCR beta diversity and naive T cell percentage.

The CDR3 totals 14 residues. Trimming cost V 3 bases and J 4 bases, with 12 bases left between them. Per germline, CDR1 DFQATT and CDR2 SNEGSKA (reference sequence). The authors ran a second PCR of roughly 6 to 12 cycles using a sample-barcoded 5' primer and a J-beta primer mix. Through a template-switch adaptor with 12 random nucleotides, each cDNA molecule received a tag. Each CDR3 protein gets one entry after TCRdb re-called the 5' RACE reads with MiXCR. This table has some 1.5 million distinct CDR3 sequences, roughly 27% appearing once. The sequence was collected from a woman in her twenties or thirties in good health. Sequencing input: blood. The rearrangement joins TRBV20-1 to TRBJ2-2, with a possible D match to TRBD1 (5 bases). The CDR3 spells CSAREQVLTGELFF. Written as DNA, the CDR3 is TGCAGTGCTAGGGAACAGGTCCTCACCGGGGAGCTGTTTTTT.